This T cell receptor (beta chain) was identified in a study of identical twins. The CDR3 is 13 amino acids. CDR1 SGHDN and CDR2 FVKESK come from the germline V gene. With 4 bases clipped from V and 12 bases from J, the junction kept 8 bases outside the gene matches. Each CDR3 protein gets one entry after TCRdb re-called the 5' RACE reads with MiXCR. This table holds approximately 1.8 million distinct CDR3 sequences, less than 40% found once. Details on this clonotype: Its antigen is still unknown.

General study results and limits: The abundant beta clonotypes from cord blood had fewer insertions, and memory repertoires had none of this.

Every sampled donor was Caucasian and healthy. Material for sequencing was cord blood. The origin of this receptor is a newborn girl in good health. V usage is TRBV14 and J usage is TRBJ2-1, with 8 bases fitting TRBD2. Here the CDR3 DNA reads TGTGCCAGCAGCCGTATAGCGGGAATGGGGCAGTTCTTC. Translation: CASSRIAGMGQFF. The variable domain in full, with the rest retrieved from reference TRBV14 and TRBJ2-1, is EAGVTQFPSHSVIEKGQTVTLRCDPISGHDNLYWYRRVMGKEIKFLLHFVKESKQDESGMPNNRFLAERTGGTYSTLKVQPAELEDSGVYFCASSRIAGMGQFFGPGTRLTVL.